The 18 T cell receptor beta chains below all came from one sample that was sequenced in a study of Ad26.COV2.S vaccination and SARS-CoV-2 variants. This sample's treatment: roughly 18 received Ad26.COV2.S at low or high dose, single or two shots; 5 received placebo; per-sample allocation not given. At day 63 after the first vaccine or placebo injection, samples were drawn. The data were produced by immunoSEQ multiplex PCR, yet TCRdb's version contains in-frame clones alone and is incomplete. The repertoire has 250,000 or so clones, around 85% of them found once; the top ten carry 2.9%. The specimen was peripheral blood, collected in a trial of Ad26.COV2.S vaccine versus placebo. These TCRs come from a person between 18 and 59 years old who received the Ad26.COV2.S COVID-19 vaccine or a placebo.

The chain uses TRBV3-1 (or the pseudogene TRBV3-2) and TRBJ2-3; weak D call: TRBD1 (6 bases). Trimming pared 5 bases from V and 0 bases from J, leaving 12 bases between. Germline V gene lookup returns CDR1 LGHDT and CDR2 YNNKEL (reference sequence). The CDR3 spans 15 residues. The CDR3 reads CASSRTALSTDTQYF. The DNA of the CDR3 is TGTGCCAGCAGCAGGACAGCCTTAAGCACAGATACGCAGTATTTT.

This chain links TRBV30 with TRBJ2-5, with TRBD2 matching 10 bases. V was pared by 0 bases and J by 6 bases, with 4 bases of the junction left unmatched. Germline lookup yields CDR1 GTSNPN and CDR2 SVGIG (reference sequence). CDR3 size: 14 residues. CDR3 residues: CAWSVASGGKTQYF. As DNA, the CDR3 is TGTGCCTGGAGTGTGGCTAGCGGGGGCAAGACCCAGTACTTC.

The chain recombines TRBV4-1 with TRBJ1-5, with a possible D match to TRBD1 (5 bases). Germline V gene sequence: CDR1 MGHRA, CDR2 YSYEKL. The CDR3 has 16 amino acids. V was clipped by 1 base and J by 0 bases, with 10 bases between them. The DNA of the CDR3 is TGCGCCAGCAGCCAAGGGGGGGGATATAGCAATCAGCCCCAGCATTTT. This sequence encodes CASSQGGGYSNQPQHF.

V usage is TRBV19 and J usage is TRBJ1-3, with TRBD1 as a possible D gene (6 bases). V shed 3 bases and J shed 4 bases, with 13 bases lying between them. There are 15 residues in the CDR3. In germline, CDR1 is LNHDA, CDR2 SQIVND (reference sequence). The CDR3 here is CASSIGWGRGNTIYF. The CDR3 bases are TGTGCCAGTAGTATCGGTTGGGGGCGAGGAAACACCATATATTTT. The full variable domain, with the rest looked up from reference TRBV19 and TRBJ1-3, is DGGITQSPKYLFRKEGQNVTLSCEQNLNHDAMYWYRQDPGQGLRLIYYSQIVNDFQKGDIAEGYSVSREKKESFPLTVTSAQKNPTAFYLCASSIGWGRGNTIYFGEGSWLTVV.

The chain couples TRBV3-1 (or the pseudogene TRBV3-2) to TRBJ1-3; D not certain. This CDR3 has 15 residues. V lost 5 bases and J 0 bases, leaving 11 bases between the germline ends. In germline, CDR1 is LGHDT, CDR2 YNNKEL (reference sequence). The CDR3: CASSENPGSGNTIYF. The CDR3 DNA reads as TGTGCCAGCAGCGAAAACCCAGGCTCTGGAAACACCATATATTTT.

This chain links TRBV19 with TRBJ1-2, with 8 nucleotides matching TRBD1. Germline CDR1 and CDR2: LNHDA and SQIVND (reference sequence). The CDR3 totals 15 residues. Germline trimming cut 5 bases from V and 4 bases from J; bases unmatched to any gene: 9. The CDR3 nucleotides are TGTGCCAGTAGTGCTTCTGGGACAGGACCCTATGGCTACACCTTC. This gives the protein CASSASGTGPYGYTF.

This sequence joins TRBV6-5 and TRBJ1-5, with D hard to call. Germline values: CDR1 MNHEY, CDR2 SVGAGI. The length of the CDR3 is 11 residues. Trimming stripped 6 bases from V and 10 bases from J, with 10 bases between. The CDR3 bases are TGTGCCAGCAGGGAGGTCTCACCCCAGCATTTT. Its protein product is CASREVSPQHF.

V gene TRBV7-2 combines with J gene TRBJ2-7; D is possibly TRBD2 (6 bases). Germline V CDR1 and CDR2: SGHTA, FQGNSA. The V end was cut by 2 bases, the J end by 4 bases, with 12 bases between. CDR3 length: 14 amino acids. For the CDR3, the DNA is TGTGCCAGCAGCTTAAGCGGGCCCAGGTACGAGCAGTACGTC. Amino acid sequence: CASSLSGPRYEQYV.

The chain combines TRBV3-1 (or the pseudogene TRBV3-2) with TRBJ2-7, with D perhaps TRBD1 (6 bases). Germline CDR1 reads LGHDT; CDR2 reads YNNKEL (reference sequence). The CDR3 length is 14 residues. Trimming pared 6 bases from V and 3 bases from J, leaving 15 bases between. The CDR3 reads CASSFLTGHYEQYF. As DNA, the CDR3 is TGTGCCAGCAGTTTTCTGACAGGTCACTACGAGCAGTACTTC.

CDR3 in DNA: TGTGCTAGCAGCATGTGGCAGAGAAACTACAATGAGCAGTTCTTC. The encoded protein is CASSMWQRNYNEQFF. The V and J genes are TRBV21-1 and TRBJ2-1. TRBV21-1 is shown as a pseudogene. The CDR3 runs to 15 residues.

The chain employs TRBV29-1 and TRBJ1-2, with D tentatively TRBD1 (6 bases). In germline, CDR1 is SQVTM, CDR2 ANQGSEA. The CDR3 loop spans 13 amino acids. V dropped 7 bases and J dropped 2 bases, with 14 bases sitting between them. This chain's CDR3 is CSALTGINYGYTF. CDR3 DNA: TGCAGCGCCTTAACAGGGATCAACTATGGCTACACCTTC.

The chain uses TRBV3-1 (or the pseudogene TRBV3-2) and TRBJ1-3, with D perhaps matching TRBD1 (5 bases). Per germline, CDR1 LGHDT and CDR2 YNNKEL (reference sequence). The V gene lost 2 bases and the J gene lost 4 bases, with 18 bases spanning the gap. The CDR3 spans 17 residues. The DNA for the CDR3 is TGTGCCAGCAGCCAACAAGGACAACCTGGTTTCGGAAACACCATATATTTT. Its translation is CASSQQGQPGFGNTIYF.

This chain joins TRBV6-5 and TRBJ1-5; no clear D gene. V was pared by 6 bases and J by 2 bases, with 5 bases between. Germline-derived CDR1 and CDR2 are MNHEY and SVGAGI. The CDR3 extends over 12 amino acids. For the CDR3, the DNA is TGTGCCAGCAGGCAAGGCAATCAGCCCCAGCATTTT. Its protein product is CASRQGNQPQHF.

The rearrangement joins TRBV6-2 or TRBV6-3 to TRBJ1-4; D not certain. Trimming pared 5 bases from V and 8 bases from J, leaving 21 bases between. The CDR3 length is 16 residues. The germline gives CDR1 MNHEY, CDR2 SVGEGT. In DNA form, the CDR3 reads TGTGCCAGCAGTAACCCGCTAACAAGGTCGAGGGAAAAACTGTTTTTT. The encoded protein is CASSNPLTRSREKLFF.

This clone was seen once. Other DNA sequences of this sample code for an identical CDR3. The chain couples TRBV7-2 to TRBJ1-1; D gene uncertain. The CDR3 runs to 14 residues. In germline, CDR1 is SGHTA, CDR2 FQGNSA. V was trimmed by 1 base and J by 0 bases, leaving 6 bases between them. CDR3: CASSLVVLNTEAFF. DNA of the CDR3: TGTGCCAGCAGCTTAGTTGTATTGAACACTGAAGCTTTCTTT.

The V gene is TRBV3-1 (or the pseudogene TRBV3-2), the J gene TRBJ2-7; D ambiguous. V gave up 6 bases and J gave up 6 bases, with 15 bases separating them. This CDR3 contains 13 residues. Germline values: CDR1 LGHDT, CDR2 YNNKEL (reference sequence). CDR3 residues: CASRLSGRSEQYF. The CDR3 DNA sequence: TGTGCCAGCAGACTCTCCGGCAGAAGCGAGCAGTACTTC.

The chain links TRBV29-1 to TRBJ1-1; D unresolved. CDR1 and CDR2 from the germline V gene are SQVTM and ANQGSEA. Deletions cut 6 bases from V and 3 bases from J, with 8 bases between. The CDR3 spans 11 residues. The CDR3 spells CSVITDTEAFF. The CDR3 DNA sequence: TGCAGCGTAATCACGGACACTGAAGCTTTCTTT.

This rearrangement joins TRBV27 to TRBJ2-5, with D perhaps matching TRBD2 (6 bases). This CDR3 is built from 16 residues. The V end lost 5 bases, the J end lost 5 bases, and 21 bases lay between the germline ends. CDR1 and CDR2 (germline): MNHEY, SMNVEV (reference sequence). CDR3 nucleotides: TGTGCCAGCAGTCCACGCGGGACTTTCGTAGGGGAGACCCAGTACTTC. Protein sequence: CASSPRGTFVGETQYF.